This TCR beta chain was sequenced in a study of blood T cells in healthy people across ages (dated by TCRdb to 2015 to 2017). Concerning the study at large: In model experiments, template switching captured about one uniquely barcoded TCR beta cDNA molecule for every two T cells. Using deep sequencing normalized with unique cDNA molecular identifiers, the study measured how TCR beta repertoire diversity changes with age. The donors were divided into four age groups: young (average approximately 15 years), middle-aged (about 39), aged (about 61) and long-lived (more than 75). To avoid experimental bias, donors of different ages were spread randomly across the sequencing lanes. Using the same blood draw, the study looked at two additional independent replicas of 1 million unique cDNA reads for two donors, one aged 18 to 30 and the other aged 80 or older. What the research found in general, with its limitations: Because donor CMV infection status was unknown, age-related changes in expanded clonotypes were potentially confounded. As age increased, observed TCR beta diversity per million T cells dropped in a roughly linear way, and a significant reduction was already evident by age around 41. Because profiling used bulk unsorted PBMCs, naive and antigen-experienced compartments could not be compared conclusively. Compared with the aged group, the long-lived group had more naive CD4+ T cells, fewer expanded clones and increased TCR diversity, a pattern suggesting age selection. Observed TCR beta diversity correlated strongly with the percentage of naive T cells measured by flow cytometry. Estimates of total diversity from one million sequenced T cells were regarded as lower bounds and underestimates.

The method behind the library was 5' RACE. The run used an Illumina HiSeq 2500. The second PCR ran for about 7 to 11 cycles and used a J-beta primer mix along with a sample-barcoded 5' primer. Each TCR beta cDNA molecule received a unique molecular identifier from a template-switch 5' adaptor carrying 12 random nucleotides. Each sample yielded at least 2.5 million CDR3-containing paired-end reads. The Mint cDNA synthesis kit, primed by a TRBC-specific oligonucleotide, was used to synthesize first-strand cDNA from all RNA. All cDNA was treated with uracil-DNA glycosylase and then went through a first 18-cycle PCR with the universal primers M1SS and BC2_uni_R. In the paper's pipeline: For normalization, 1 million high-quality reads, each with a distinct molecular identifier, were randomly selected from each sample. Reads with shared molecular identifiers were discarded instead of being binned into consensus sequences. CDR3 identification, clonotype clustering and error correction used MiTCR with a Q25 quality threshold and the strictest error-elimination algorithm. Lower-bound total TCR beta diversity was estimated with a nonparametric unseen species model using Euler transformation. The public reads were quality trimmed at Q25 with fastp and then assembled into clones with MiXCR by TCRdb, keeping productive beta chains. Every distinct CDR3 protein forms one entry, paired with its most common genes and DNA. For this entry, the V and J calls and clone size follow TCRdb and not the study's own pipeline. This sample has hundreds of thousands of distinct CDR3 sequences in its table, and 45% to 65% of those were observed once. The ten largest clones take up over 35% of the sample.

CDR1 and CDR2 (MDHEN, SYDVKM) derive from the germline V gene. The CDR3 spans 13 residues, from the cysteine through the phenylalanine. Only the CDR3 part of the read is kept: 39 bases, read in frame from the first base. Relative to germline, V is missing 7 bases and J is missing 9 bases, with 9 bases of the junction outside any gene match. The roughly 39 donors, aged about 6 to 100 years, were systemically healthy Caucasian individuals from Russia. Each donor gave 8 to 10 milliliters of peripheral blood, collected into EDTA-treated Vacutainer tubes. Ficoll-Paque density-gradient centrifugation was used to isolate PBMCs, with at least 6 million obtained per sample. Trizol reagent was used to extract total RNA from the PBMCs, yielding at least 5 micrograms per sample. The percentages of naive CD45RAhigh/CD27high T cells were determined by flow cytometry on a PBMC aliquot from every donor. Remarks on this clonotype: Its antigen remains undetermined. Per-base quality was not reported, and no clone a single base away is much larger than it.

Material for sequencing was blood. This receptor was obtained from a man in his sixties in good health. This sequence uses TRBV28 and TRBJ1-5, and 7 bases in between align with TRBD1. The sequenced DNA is TGTGCCAGCACTATTCAGGGGGAGTTGCCCCAGCATTTT. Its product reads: CASTIQGELPQHF.